This T cell receptor (beta chain) was obtained from a study of cytomegalovirus exposure and HLA in healthy donors. Points from the study as a whole: TCR beta chain V- and J-gene trimming was linked, in a later analysis, to a missense variant in DCLRE1C. As was reported, the HLA-A and HLA-B alleles of most subjects were accurately predicted from TCR beta sequences. Later work showed greater clonal expansion in HLA-associated TCR beta chains than in equally common others. At a 0.05 false discovery rate, a later analysis found some 18,000 TCR beta sequences to be associated with HLA alleles.

Use of 60 Vbeta and 13 Jbeta primers characterized the PCR. The method was immunoSEQ multiplex PCR; TCRdb's version includes in-frame clones alone and lacks a portion of them. Among around 150,000 clones listed, around 65% were seen once. J was trimmed by 7 bases and V by 4 bases; bases with no gene match: 5. Germline V lookup: CDR1 SEHNR, CDR2 FQNEAQ (reference sequence). This CDR3 has 14 residues. About this clone itself: What it recognizes is unknown.

The sequenced material came from PBMCs. The sequence was obtained from a woman between 35 and 50 years old in good health and CMV-seropositive. This sequence joins TRBV7-9 and TRBJ1-4; 8 bases fit TRBD1. The CDR3 spells CASSWTGWSEKLFF. CDR3 sequence (DNA): TGTGCCAGCAGCTGGACAGGGTGGAGTGAAAAACTGTTTTTT.